Listed below are T cell receptor beta chains from one sample, sequenced in a study of blood T cell repertoires in COVID-19. TCRdb's table, derived via immunoSEQ multiplex PCR, lists solely in-frame clones and lacks some. The data show about 360,000 clones, more than 70% seen once. Sequenced material: PBMCs or T cells enriched from blood (not recorded which). The source of these receptors is a middle-aged man in a cohort exposed to, infected with or recovered from COVID-19 (not recorded which). The CDR3 runs from the conserved cysteine through the conserved F or W. The D gene is left open where the match is weak. The size field is filled for only some rows; it gives once, few, many or a size class.

clone size: .; D gene: TRBD2; V gene: TRBV20-1; J gene: TRBJ2-1; CDR3 length: 14; CDR3 DNA: TGCAGTGCTAGTGGCGGGAGGGCCGTTCATGAGCAGTTCTTC; CDR3 protein: CSASGGRAVHEQFF
clone size: .; D gene: TRBD1; V gene: TRBV18; J gene: TRBJ2-7; CDR3 length: 14; CDR3 DNA: TGTGCCAGCTCACGGGACAGGGGCAGCTACGAGCAGTACTTC; CDR3 protein: CASSRDRGSYEQYF
clone size: .; D gene: .; V gene: TRBV4-1; J gene: TRBJ2-1; CDR3 length: 15; CDR3 DNA: TGCGCCAGCAGCACTCGGACTATTCTTAGGGATGAGCAGTTCTTC; CDR3 protein: CASSTRTILRDEQFF
clone size: once; D gene: .; V gene: TRBV6-5; J gene: TRBJ1-2; CDR3 length: 14; CDR3 DNA: TGTGCCAGCAGCCCCCCGGACATTAACTATGGCTACACCTTC; CDR3 protein: CASSPPDINYGYTF
clone size: .; D gene: TRBD2; V gene: TRBV7-2; J gene: TRBJ2-3; CDR3 length: 18; CDR3 DNA: TGTGCCAGCAGCTTAGCGTTGGGGTTAGCGGGAAACACAGATACGCAGTATTTT; CDR3 protein: CASSLALGLAGNTDTQYF
clone size: .; D gene: .; V gene: TRBV19; J gene: TRBJ1-3; CDR3 length: 14; CDR3 DNA: TGTGCCAGTACTGACTGGAGCTCTGGAAACACCATATATTTT; CDR3 protein: CASTDWSSGNTIYF
clone size: few; D gene: TRBD2; V gene: TRBV4-2; J gene: TRBJ2-7; CDR3 length: 15; CDR3 DNA: TGTGCCAGCAGCCAAGCCGGGACTAGTTACAACGAGCAGTACTTC; CDR3 protein: CASSQAGTSYNEQYF
clone size: .; D gene: .; V gene: TRBV10-1; J gene: TRBJ2-2; CDR3 length: 12; CDR3 DNA: TGCGCCAGCAGTGAGTCTACAAGGGAGCTGTTTTTT; CDR3 protein: CASSESTRELFF
clone size: .; D gene: .; V gene: TRBV10-3; J gene: TRBJ2-7; CDR3 length: 12; CDR3 DNA: TGTGCCATCAGTGGTAGCAGTTCCGAGCAGTACTTC; CDR3 protein: CAISGSSSEQYF
clone size: .; D gene: TRBD1; V gene: TRBV28; J gene: TRBJ2-3; CDR3 length: 14; CDR3 DNA: TGTGCCAGCAGTGGACAGGACGCCTTGGATACGCAGTATTTT; CDR3 protein: CASSGQDALDTQYF
clone size: few; D gene: .; V gene: TRBV6-5; J gene: TRBJ1-1; CDR3 length: 14; CDR3 DNA: TGTGCCAGCAGTTCCACGGACAGTTTGACTGAAGCTTTCTTT; CDR3 protein: CASSSTDSLTEAFF
clone size: .; D gene: TRBD1; V gene: TRBV6-5; J gene: TRBJ2-5; CDR3 length: 13; CDR3 DNA: TGTGCCAGCAGGCGGACAGGGTTCGGGACCCAGTACTTC; CDR3 protein: CASRRTGFGTQYF
clone size: .; D gene: TRBD1; V gene: TRBV7-9; J gene: TRBJ1-4; CDR3 length: 16; CDR3 DNA: TGTGCCAGCAGCTTAGGGGGACAGGGGGCGTATGAAAAACTGTTTTTT; CDR3 protein: CASSLGGQGAYEKLFF
clone size: .; D gene: TRBD1; V gene: TRBV19; J gene: TRBJ2-7; CDR3 length: 14; CDR3 DNA: TGTGCCAGTAGTATTCAGGGGGCGAGGAACGAGCAGTACTTC; CDR3 protein: CASSIQGARNEQYF
clone size: .; D gene: TRBD2; V gene: TRBV19; J gene: TRBJ2-1; CDR3 length: 16; CDR3 DNA: TGTGCCAGTAGTATATTAGCGGGAATTGCTTTAAGTGAGCAGTTCTTC; CDR3 protein: CASSILAGIALSEQFF
clone size: .; D gene: .; V gene: TRBV7-9; J gene: TRBJ2-7; CDR3 length: 14; CDR3 DNA: TGTGCCAGCAGCCCCCCGGCTAGCTCCTACGAGCAGTACTTC; CDR3 protein: CASSPPASSYEQYF
clone size: few; D gene: TRBD2; V gene: TRBV29-1; J gene: TRBJ2-3; CDR3 length: 15; CDR3 DNA: TGCAGCGTTGGTTTGGCTAGCGGGAGGCCAGATACGCAGTATTTT; CDR3 protein: CSVGLASGRPDTQYF
clone size: many; D gene: TRBD2; V gene: TRBV27; J gene: TRBJ2-7; CDR3 length: 14; CDR3 DNA: TGTGCCAGCGGCAAAAGGGCGGGAGGTCACGAGCAGTACTTC; CDR3 protein: CASGKRAGGHEQYF
clone size: .; D gene: TRBD1; V gene: TRBV27; J gene: TRBJ2-7; CDR3 length: 16; CDR3 DNA: TGTGCCAGCAGTTTAAAGGGACAGGGTAAGGCCTACGAGCAGTACTTC; CDR3 protein: CASSLKGQGKAYEQYF
clone size: few; D gene: TRBD1; V gene: TRBV5-1; J gene: TRBJ1-6; CDR3 length: 17; CDR3 DNA: TGCGCCAGCAGCTTGGTGTCAGGGGGTATTGGTAATTCACCCCTCCACTTT; CDR3 protein: CASSLVSGGIGNSPLHF
clone size: once; D gene: .; V gene: TRBV18; J gene: TRBJ2-7; CDR3 length: 15; CDR3 DNA: TGTGCCAGCTCACCACCACAGATCAACACCTACGAGCAGTACTTC; CDR3 protein: CASSPPQINTYEQYF
clone size: .; D gene: .; V gene: TRBV6-5; J gene: TRBJ1-3; CDR3 length: 12; CDR3 DNA: TGTGCCAGCAGTTACGAGGGTACCACCATATATTTT; CDR3 protein: CASSYEGTTIYF